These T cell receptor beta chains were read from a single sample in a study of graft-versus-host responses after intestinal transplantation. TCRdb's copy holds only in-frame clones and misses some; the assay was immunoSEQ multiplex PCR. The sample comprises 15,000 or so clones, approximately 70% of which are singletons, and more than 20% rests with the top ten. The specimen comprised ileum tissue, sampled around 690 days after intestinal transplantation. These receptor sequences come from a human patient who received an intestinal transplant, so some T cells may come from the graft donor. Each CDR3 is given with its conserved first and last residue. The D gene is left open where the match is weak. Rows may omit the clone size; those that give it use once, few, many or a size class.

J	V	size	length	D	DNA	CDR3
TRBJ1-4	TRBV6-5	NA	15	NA	TGTGCCAGCAGTTACGAAGGCGGGGCTAATGAAAAACTGTTTTTT	CASSYEGGANEKLFF
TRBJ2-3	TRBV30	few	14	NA	TGTGCCTGGATCCGCGACAGGCCGGGAGATACGCAGTATTTT	CAWIRDRPGDTQYF
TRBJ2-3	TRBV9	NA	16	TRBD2	TGTGCCAGCAGCGTGATTAGCGGGAACGTCATTGATACGCAGTATTTT	CASSVISGNVIDTQYF
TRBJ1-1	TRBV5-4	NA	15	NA	TGTGCCAGCAGCCAGCGGACGGACTTGAACACTGAAGCTTTCTTT	CASSQRTDLNTEAFF
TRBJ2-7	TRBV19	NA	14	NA	TGTGCCAGTAGTCCGGGACCCACCTACGGCGAGCAGTACTTC	CASSPGPTYGEQYF
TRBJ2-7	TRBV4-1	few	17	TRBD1	TGCGCCAGCAGCCAAGGTGCGCCGGGACAGGGGGCTTACGAGCAGTACTTC	CASSQGAPGQGAYEQYF
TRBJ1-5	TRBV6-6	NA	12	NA	TGTGCCAGCTGTTGCGGTTGTCAGCCCCAGCATTTT	CASCCGCQPQHF
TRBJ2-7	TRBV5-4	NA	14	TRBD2	TGTGCCAGCAGCGCCGGGACTAACTCCTACGAGCAGTACTTC	CASSAGTNSYEQYF
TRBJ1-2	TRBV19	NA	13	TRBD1	TGTGCCAGTACGGACAGGCGGAGCGTTGGCTACACCTTC	CASTDRRSVGYTF
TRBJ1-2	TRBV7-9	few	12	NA	TGTGCCAGCAGCTTAAAGGGGGATGGCTACACCTTC	CASSLKGDGYTF
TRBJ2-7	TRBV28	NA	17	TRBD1	TGTGCCAGCAGCCATGACCCTCGACAGGGGGCTACCTACGAGCAGTACTTC	CASSHDPRQGATYEQYF